These 9 T cell receptor beta chains were sequenced from one sample in a study of control samples from healthy donors and cancer patients. The table came from immunoSEQ multiplex PCR; TCRdb's copy has only in-frame clones and leaves some out. The sample lists roughly 150,000 clones, over 90% occurring once. Source material: blood. The receptors derive from a man aged 50-59 years in good health.

This chain joins TRBV19 and TRBJ2-2; D call uncertain. Germline CDR1 reads LNHDA; CDR2 reads SQIVND (reference sequence). Trimming pared 6 bases from V and 5 bases from J, leaving 7 bases between. This CDR3 is 12 amino acids long. CDR3 residues: CASRGWTGELFF. The DNA for the CDR3 is TGTGCCAGTAGGGGATGGACCGGGGAGCTGTTTTTT.

This chain uses TRBV2 with TRBJ2-5; 10 positions agree with TRBD1. Trimming cost V 3 bases and J 6 bases; bases outside gene matches: 7. Germline-derived CDR1 and CDR2 are SNHLY and FYNNEI. CDR3 length: 15 residues. CDR3 residues: CASSEETGGSKTQYF. The CDR3 nucleotides read TGTGCCAGCAGTGAGGAGACAGGGGGCTCGAAGACCCAGTACTTC.

This clone was detected only a few times. The chain couples TRBV3-1 (or the pseudogene TRBV3-2) to TRBJ1-1; the D gene is possibly TRBD1 (5 bases). The length of the CDR3 is 15 residues. CDR1 LGHDT and CDR2 YNNKEL come from the germline V gene (reference sequence). Trimming cost V 3 bases and J 0 bases, with 11 bases left between them. The CDR3 DNA follows: TGTGCCAGCAGCCATACCGGGACGGTGAACACTGAAGCTTTCTTT. This sequence encodes CASSHTGTVNTEAFF.

This chain connects TRBV4-2 to TRBJ1-6; D not certain. V was pared by 1 base and J by 9 bases, with 10 bases between. The CDR3 is 14 residues long. CDR1 and CDR2 from the germline V gene are LGHNA and YNFKEQ. The CDR3 DNA reads as TGTGCCAGCAGCCAAGGAGAACTGGGTTCACCCCTCCACTTT. Amino acids: CASSQGELGSPLHF.

CDR3: CASSLAASGRFNEQFF. Here the CDR3 DNA reads TGTGCCAGCAGCTTGGCCGCTAGCGGGAGGTTCAATGAGCAGTTCTTC. The chain joins TRBV5-5 to TRBJ2-1, with 11 bases fitting TRBD2. Germline lookup yields CDR1 SGHKS and CDR2 YYEKEE (reference sequence). The CDR3 has 16 amino acids. With 0 bases clipped from V and 6 bases from J, the junction kept 5 bases outside the gene matches. Full variable domain (missing parts from reference TRBV5-5 and TRBJ2-1): DAGVTQSPTHLIKTRGQQVTLRCSPISGHKSVSWYQQVLGQGPQFIFQYYEKEERGRGNFPDRFSARQFPNYSSELNVNALLLGDSALYLCASSLAASGRFNEQFFGPGTRLTVL.

This clone was counted a single time. The chain uses TRBV19 and TRBJ2-1; 12 positions agree with TRBD2. The trim removed 5 bases at V and 7 bases at J, leaving 9 bases unmatched. The germline V gene has CDR1 LNHDA and CDR2 SQIVND (reference sequence). The CDR3 totals 16 residues. In DNA form, the CDR3 reads TGTGCCAGTAGTCTCCTGACTAGCGGGAGCCGAAATGAGCAGTTCTTC. This encodes CASSLLTSGSRNEQFF.

The rearrangement joins TRBV27 to TRBJ2-7; 10 bases fit TRBD2. V gave up 9 bases and J gave up 6 bases; unmatched junction bases: 11. Germline CDR1 MNHEY, CDR2 SMNVEV (reference sequence). The CDR3 consists of 14 residues. The DNA of the CDR3 is TGTGCCAGTCGTGGGCTAGCGGGAGTCTCCGAGCAGTACTTC. This gives the protein CASRGLAGVSEQYF.

This clone was observed once. The rearrangement joins TRBV3-1 (or the pseudogene TRBV3-2) to TRBJ2-1; 8 bases line up with TRBD1. The CDR3 sequence is 13 residues long. CDR1 is LGHDT, CDR2 YNNKEL, per germline (reference sequence). Germline trimming cut 4 bases from V and 8 bases from J; bases unmatched to any gene: 4. The CDR3 here is CASSRRQGYEQFF. The CDR3 nucleotides read TGTGCCAGCAGCCGACGACAGGGGTATGAGCAGTTCTTC.

V and J are TRBV12-3 or TRBV12-4 and TRBJ2-1; D remains ambiguous. V lost 7 bases and J lost 7, with 11 bases in between. There are 12 residues in the CDR3. In DNA, the CDR3 is TGTGCCAGCACTAGGGTGGGAAATGAGCAGTTCTTC. This encodes CASTRVGNEQFF.